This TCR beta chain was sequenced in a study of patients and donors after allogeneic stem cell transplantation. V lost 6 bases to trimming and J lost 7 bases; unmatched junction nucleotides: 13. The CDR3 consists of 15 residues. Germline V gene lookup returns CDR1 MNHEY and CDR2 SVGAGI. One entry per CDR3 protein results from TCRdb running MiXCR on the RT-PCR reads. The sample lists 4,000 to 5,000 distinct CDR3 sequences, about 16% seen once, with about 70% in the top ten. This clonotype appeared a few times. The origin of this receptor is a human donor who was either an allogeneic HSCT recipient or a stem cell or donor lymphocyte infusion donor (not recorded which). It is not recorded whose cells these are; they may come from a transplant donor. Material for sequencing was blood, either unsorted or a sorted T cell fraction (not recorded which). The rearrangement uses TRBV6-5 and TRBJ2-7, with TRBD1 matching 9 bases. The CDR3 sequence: CASRGFGTGLFEQYF. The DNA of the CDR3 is TGTGCCAGCAGGGGATTCGGGACAGGGCTTTTTGAGCAGTACTTC.